These T cell receptor beta chains were read from a single sample in a study of naive and memory T cell subsets. In TCRdb, the UMI-ligation and nested PCR reads were re-called with MiXCR into one record per CDR3 protein. The sample has around 90,000 distinct CDR3 sequences, approximately 6.5% seen once. Sequencing was carried out using central memory CD4+ T cells from blood. These TCRs come from a human donor in good health. The CDR3 runs from the conserved cysteine through the conserved F or W. The order of the fields is clone size, J gene, D gene, CDR3 length, V gene, CDR3 protein, CDR3 DNA. The D gene is left open where the match is weak. A row's size may be missing; if present it is once, few, many or a size class.

size: many; J: TRBJ1-5; D: NA; length: 14; V: TRBV20-1; CDR3: CSAHSGLPNQPQHF; DNA: TGCAGTGCTCACTCCGGGCTCCCCAATCAGCCCCAGCATTTT
size: few; J: TRBJ2-1; D: TRBD1; length: 15; V: TRBV7-9; CDR3: CASSSEGQPNNEQFF; DNA: TGTGCCAGCAGCTCAGAGGGACAGCCAAACAATGAGCAGTTCTTC
size: few; J: TRBJ2-7; D: NA; length: 11; V: TRBV30; CDR3: CAWKGLYEQYF; DNA: TGTGCCTGGAAGGGACTCTACGAGCAGTACTTC
size: few; J: TRBJ2-3; D: TRBD2; length: 16; V: TRBV3-1; CDR3: CASSSKRGTTGDTQYF; DNA: TGTGCCAGCAGCTCCAAGCGGGGGACTACGGGTGATACGCAGTATTTT
size: NA; J: TRBJ2-1; D: TRBD1; length: 15; V: TRBV6-1; CDR3: CASSASGTGGNEQFF; DNA: TGTGCCAGCAGTGCTTCCGGGACAGGGGGCAATGAGCAGTTCTTC
size: many; J: TRBJ2-7; D: NA; length: 14; V: TRBV7-8; CDR3: CASSFRRNSYEQYF; DNA: TGTGCCAGCAGCTTCCGCAGGAACTCCTACGAGCAGTACTTC
size: NA; J: TRBJ2-5; D: NA; length: 14; V: TRBV7-6; CDR3: CASSLGRFEETQYF; DNA: TGTGCCAGCAGCTTAGGGAGGTTCGAAGAGACCCAGTACTTC
size: NA; J: TRBJ2-1; D: NA; length: 14; V: TRBV29-1; CDR3: CSVGGEGLYNEQFF; DNA: TGCAGCGTTGGGGGTGAGGGTTTATACAATGAGCAGTTCTTC
size: once; J: TRBJ2-2; D: NA; length: 16; V: TRBV13; CDR3: CASSLGLQANTGELFF; DNA: TGTGCCAGCAGCTTAGGGTTACAGGCTAACACCGGGGAGCTGTTTTTT
size: many; J: TRBJ1-1; D: NA; length: 13; V: TRBV7-2; CDR3: CASSHQPNTEAFF; DNA: TGTGCCAGCAGCCATCAGCCGAACACTGAAGCTTTCTTT
size: many; J: TRBJ2-4; D: NA; length: 15; V: TRBV18; CDR3: CASSPPAGSKNIQYF; DNA: TGTGCCAGCTCACCCCCGGCGGGTTCCAAAAACATTCAGTACTTC
size: NA; J: TRBJ2-5; D: TRBD1; length: 15; V: TRBV11-2; CDR3: CASSLGDRDLETQYF; DNA: TGTGCCAGCAGCTTAGGTGACAGGGATCTGGAGACCCAGTACTTC
size: many; J: TRBJ1-5; D: NA; length: 15; V: TRBV20-1; CDR3: CSVVLEGGGNQPQHF; DNA: TGCAGTGTGGTTTTAGAGGGGGGCGGCAATCAGCCCCAGCATTTT
size: NA; J: TRBJ1-1; D: NA; length: 19; V: TRBV7-2; CDR3: CASSLRYGTQNRWDTEAFF; DNA: TGTGCCAGCAGCTTAAGGTACGGGACACAAAACCGGTGGGACACTGAAGCTTTCTTT
size: few; J: TRBJ2-7; D: NA; length: 17; V: TRBV7-3; CDR3: CASSLRGSGDRPYEQYF; DNA: TGTGCCAGCAGCTTAAGGGGGTCGGGGGACAGACCCTACGAGCAGTACTTC
size: NA; J: TRBJ2-1; D: TRBD2; length: 22; V: TRBV4-1; CDR3: CASSRSLFLAGGSAESYNEQFF; DNA: TGCGCCAGCAGCCGATCATTATTCCTAGCGGGGGGGTCGGCTGAGTCCTACAATGAGCAGTTCTTC
size: many; J: TRBJ2-7; D: NA; length: 18; V: TRBV19; CDR3: CASSNVVSRTVPTYEQYF; DNA: TGTGCCAGTAGTAACGTAGTCTCCAGGACAGTGCCCACCTACGAGCAGTACTTC
size: NA; J: TRBJ2-2; D: TRBD2; length: 15; V: TRBV6-6; CDR3: CASSYSLAGGGELFF; DNA: TGTGCCAGCAGTTACTCGCTAGCGGGAGGCGGGGAGCTGTTTTTT
size: few; J: TRBJ2-3; D: TRBD2; length: 15; V: TRBV14; CDR3: CASRPRTSGTDTQYF; DNA: TGTGCCAGCAGACCAAGGACTAGTGGCACAGATACGCAGTATTTT
size: many; J: TRBJ2-1; D: NA; length: 14; V: TRBV2; CDR3: CASSGDLGYNEQFF; DNA: TGTGCCAGCAGCGGGGACTTGGGGTACAATGAGCAGTTCTTC
size: NA; J: TRBJ2-1; D: TRBD1; length: 15; V: TRBV4-3; CDR3: CASSQEPGQRNEQFF; DNA: TGCGCCAGCAGCCAGGAACCGGGACAGAGGAATGAGCAGTTCTTC
size: many; J: TRBJ1-2; D: NA; length: 16; V: TRBV9; CDR3: CASSVAGATSNYGYTF; DNA: TGTGCCAGCAGCGTAGCTGGGGCCACTTCTAACTATGGCTACACCTTC
size: many; J: TRBJ2-5; D: TRBD1; length: 14; V: TRBV24-1; CDR3: CATGDREPQETQYF; DNA: TGTGCCACCGGCGACAGGGAGCCCCAAGAGACCCAGTACTTC
size: many; J: TRBJ2-2; D: NA; length: 14; V: TRBV3-1; CDR3: CASSQEGMVGELFF; DNA: TGTGCCAGCAGCCAAGAGGGGATGGTGGGGGAGCTGTTTTTT
size: few; J: TRBJ1-6; D: NA; length: 14; V: TRBV6-5; CDR3: CASSYRDRNSPLHF; DNA: TGTGCCAGCAGTTACCGCGACAGAAATTCACCCCTCCACTTT
size: many; J: TRBJ2-6; D: TRBD2; length: 19; V: TRBV7-3; CDR3: CASSLRQASGGFGANVLTF; DNA: TGTGCCAGCAGCTTAAGACAGGCTAGCGGGGGGTTTGGGGCCAACGTCCTGACTTTC
size: few; J: TRBJ1-1; D: NA; length: 15; V: TRBV20-1; CDR3: CSAHFGGLLNTEAFF; DNA: TGCAGTGCCCACTTTGGGGGATTGTTGAACACTGAAGCTTTCTTT
size: few; J: TRBJ1-5; D: NA; length: 14; V: TRBV10-2; CDR3: CASSGGTLNQPQHF; DNA: TGCGCCAGCAGTGGAGGGACACTTAATCAGCCCCAGCATTTT
size: many; J: TRBJ2-3; D: TRBD2; length: 15; V: TRBV20-1; CDR3: CSAPGLGLAGDTQYF; DNA: TGCAGTGCCCCTGGGCTTGGACTAGCGGGGGATACGCAGTATTTT
size: few; J: TRBJ1-1; D: NA; length: 14; V: TRBV20-1; CDR3: CSARAGGGSTEAFF; DNA: TGCAGTGCTAGAGCGGGAGGGGGTTCCACTGAAGCTTTCTTT
size: many; J: TRBJ2-6; D: NA; length: 14; V: TRBV21-1; CDR3: CASSKEAGANVLTF; DNA: TGTGCCAGCAGCAAGGAGGCTGGGGCCAACGTCCTGACTTTC
size: many; J: TRBJ1-5; D: NA; length: 14; V: TRBV6-2/TRBV6-3; CDR3: CASSYSKRDQPQHF; DNA: TGTGCCAGCAGTTACTCGAAACGAGATCAGCCCCAGCATTTT
size: many; J: TRBJ2-1; D: TRBD2; length: 14; V: TRBV10-3; CDR3: CAISGTSSYNEQFF; DNA: TGTGCCATCTCAGGGACTAGCTCCTACAATGAGCAGTTCTTC
size: few; J: TRBJ2-3; D: TRBD2; length: 16; V: TRBV19; CDR3: CATIAGGPFSTDTQYF; DNA: TGTGCCACCATAGCGGGGGGGCCGTTTAGCACAGATACGCAGTATTTT
size: few; J: TRBJ1-4; D: NA; length: 15; V: TRBV20-1; CDR3: CSARTPGTPNEKLFF; DNA: TGCAGTGCTAGAACGCCCGGGACACCAAATGAAAAACTGTTTTTT
size: NA; J: TRBJ2-2; D: NA; length: 10; V: TRBV30; CDR3: CAWNSRELFF; DNA: TGTGCCTGGAACTCCCGGGAGCTGTTTTTT
size: few; J: TRBJ1-5; D: TRBD1; length: 17; V: TRBV6-6; CDR3: CASSYGGSGGLRQPQHF; DNA: TGTGCCAGCAGTTACGGGGGGTCAGGGGGGTTGCGGCAGCCCCAGCATTTT
size: few; J: TRBJ2-1; D: NA; length: 16; V: TRBV4-2; CDR3: CASSQGEDSANNEQFF; DNA: TGTGCCAGCAGCCAAGGCGAGGATAGCGCAAACAATGAGCAGTTCTTC
size: many; J: TRBJ1-2; D: NA; length: 14; V: TRBV5-1; CDR3: CASSSDGFNYGYTF; DNA: TGCGCCAGCAGCTCAGACGGATTTAACTATGGCTACACCTTC
size: many; J: TRBJ1-6; D: NA; length: 15; V: TRBV20-1; CDR3: CSAREMGRNNSPLHF; DNA: TGCAGTGCTAGAGAGATGGGACGTAATAATTCACCCCTCCACTTT
size: many; J: TRBJ1-1; D: NA; length: 11; V: TRBV29-1; CDR3: CSVVRGTEAFF; DNA: TGCAGCGTGGTGCGGGGGACTGAAGCTTTCTTT
size: NA; J: TRBJ1-1; D: NA; length: 13; V: TRBV7-3; CDR3: CAGAGEQNTEAFF; DNA: TGTGCCGGGGCCGGTGAGCAGAACACTGAAGCTTTCTTT
size: few; J: TRBJ2-4; D: NA; length: 15; V: TRBV20-1; CDR3: CSASASGVGKNIQYF; DNA: TGCAGTGCTAGTGCCTCAGGGGTTGGCAAAAACATTCAGTACTTC
size: many; J: TRBJ2-7; D: NA; length: 11; V: TRBV20-1; CDR3: CSVGTLYEQYF; DNA: TGCAGTGTCGGGACCCTCTACGAGCAGTACTTC
size: few; J: TRBJ2-1; D: NA; length: 15; V: TRBV12-5; CDR3: CASGLGETAYNEQFF; DNA: TGTGCTAGTGGTTTAGGCGAGACCGCCTACAATGAGCAGTTCTTC
size: many; J: TRBJ1-4; D: TRBD1; length: 14; V: TRBV3-1; CDR3: CASSRGQINEKLFF; DNA: TGTGCCAGCAGCCGGGGACAGATTAATGAAAAACTGTTTTTT
size: many; J: TRBJ2-7; D: NA; length: 14; V: TRBV10-2; CDR3: CASSWLGGSYEQYF; DNA: TGCGCCAGCAGTTGGCTCGGGGGCAGCTACGAGCAGTACTTC
size: many; J: TRBJ2-1; D: TRBD2; length: 18; V: TRBV5-1; CDR3: CASSSLNVAAGGTAEQFF; DNA: TGCGCCAGCAGCTCTCTAAACGTTGCGGCGGGAGGGACGGCCGAGCAGTTCTTC
size: few; J: TRBJ1-2; D: NA; length: 14; V: TRBV15; CDR3: CATSSRVAGVGYTF; DNA: TGTGCCACCAGCAGCCGGGTAGCGGGTGTCGGCTACACCTTC
size: NA; J: TRBJ2-2; D: TRBD2; length: 18; V: TRBV11-2; CDR3: CASSLSWGPSGNGGELFF; DNA: TGTGCCAGCAGCTTATCCTGGGGCCCTAGCGGGAACGGCGGGGAGCTGTTTTTT
size: NA; J: TRBJ2-3; D: NA; length: 16; V: TRBV7-8; CDR3: CASSLAQSWYTDTQYF; DNA: TGTGCCAGCAGCTTAGCTCAGTCCTGGTACACAGATACGCAGTATTTT
size: NA; J: TRBJ2-3; D: NA; length: 12; V: TRBV5-5; CDR3: CASRPTGDTQYF; DNA: TGTGCCAGCAGACCTACAGGGGATACGCAGTATTTT
size: many; J: TRBJ2-6; D: NA; length: 15; V: TRBV6-6; CDR3: CASSLTGSGANVLTF; DNA: TGTGCCAGCAGTCTAACAGGGTCTGGGGCCAACGTCCTGACTTTC
size: many; J: TRBJ1-1; D: NA; length: 13; V: TRBV2; CDR3: CASNPTLNTEAFF; DNA: TGTGCCAGCAACCCAACCCTAAACACTGAAGCTTTCTTT
size: NA; J: TRBJ2-1; D: TRBD2; length: 17; V: TRBV7-2; CDR3: CASSLAPSSGGHNEQFF; DNA: TGTGCCAGCAGCTTAGCACCCTCTAGCGGAGGTCACAATGAGCAGTTCTTC